This TCR beta chain was captured by sequencing in a study of blood T cell repertoires in COVID-19. Study as a whole: COVID-19 samples, acute and convalescent, were from the United States, Italy and Spain. T cells, B-cell-depleted T cells, or PBMCs supplied cDNA or gDNA.

In the study's own analysis: Estimated nucleated cell counts came from reference gene primer amplification. The protocol was immunoSEQ multiplex PCR, while the TCRdb copy is restricted to in-frame clones and leaves out a portion. V and J calls and clone size come straight from that table; D and trimming were deduced from the DNA. Of about 130,000 clones in the sample, about 85% were seen once. The germline V gene encodes CDR1 SGDLS and CDR2 YYNGEE. Deletions cut 3 bases from V and 2 bases from J, with 2 bases between. The length of the CDR3 is 12 residues. The chain is built from TRBV9 and TRBJ2-2; D gene ambiguous. The receptor was derived from a man aged 55-75 years with acute or convalescent COVID-19. The sequenced sample consisted of peripheral blood. The CDR3 bases are TGTGCCAGCAGCGCTAACACCGGGGAGCTGTTTTTT. It encodes CASSANTGELFF. Supplemented by reference TRBV9 and TRBJ2-2, the full variable domain reads DSGVTQTPKHLITATGQRVTLRCSPRSGDLSVYWYQQSLDQGLQFLIQYYNGEERAKGNILERFSAQQFPDLHSELNLSSLELGDSALYFCASSANTGELFFGEGSRLTVL.